Given below is one T cell receptor (beta chain) in context. Its antigen remains unidentified. The sample holds no much larger clone one base away, and base qualities are not on file. This entry is derived from a study of shared clonotypes between healthy human individuals (dated by TCRdb to the early 2020s). At the level of the whole study: The cohort included three men and a couple of women between 18 and 49 years of age. For each donor, CD4 naive and CD4 memory were each given three plates, CD8 naive was given two plates, and CD8 memory was given one plate. Different laboratories and diverse techniques were used to prepare libraries and sequence TCR repertoires, to increase sequencing depth and limit assay-specific biases. To estimate repertoire size and how much clonotype sharing occurs between individuals, the study deeply sequenced the blood TCR repertoires of about five healthy adults. Each donor's leukapheresis produced roughly between roughly 0.9 and 8.9 billion PBMCs.

CD8 naive samples were CD45RO-negative cells positively selected for CCR7, giving a CD45RA+CCR7+ population that excluded TemRA cells. The donors were healthy, HIV-negative adults with no recently reported acute infections or vaccinations. Every donor was a Caucasian adult living in Nashville, Tennessee, USA. Blood was obtained by leukapheresis, after which PBMCs were separated by Ficoll-Histopaque density gradient centrifugation and cryopreserved in liquid nitrogen vapor phase. Analytical flow cytometry was used to check the purity and quantity of each magnetically sorted T cell population. Genomic DNA was isolated from each sorted fraction and quantified by UV absorbance on a Nanodrop 2000c. Overall study results and their limits: Even with the large sequencing depth, rarefaction of the sorted-subset datasets indicated that sequencing was incomplete. The small number of donors limited the genetic and exposure-history diversity represented. Naive subsets generally had larger estimated clonotype richness than memory subsets. Compared with non-shared clonotypes, clonotypes shared by all four sorted-subset donors had higher generation probabilities. Based on pairwise subsampling, the degree of clonotype sharing among donors was expected to be affected by sequencing depth. Across a few donors, approximately 5% of naive CD4, roughly 3.4% of naive CD8, approximately 2.5% of memory CD4, and approximately 0.4% of memory CD8 clonotypes were shared. Sampling was restricted to blood, and TCR repertoires in tissue are likely to differ from TCR repertoires in blood.

TCR CDR3 regions were amplified from genomic DNA by multiplex PCR using the deep immunoSEQ assay. Extracted genomic DNA from each cell subset was spread evenly across all wells of several immunoSEQ 96-well plates, with each plate serving as a replicate. For sorted subsets, each replicate PCR was loaded with about 0.2 ug genomic DNA, equivalent to some 27,000 T cell genomes. Purified libraries were measured with a Qubit 3.0 fluorometer, size-checked on a Bioanalyzer 2100, and measured again with the KAPA Library Quantification kit. Each immunoSEQ 96-well plate was sequenced on its own single-read 150-cycle Illumina NextSeq 550 flow cell. As for how the authors treated the data: Because the immunoSEQ output held only junctional sequences and lacked quality scores, the filtering could not match the filtering applied to full-length reads. Sequences were annotated with PyIR, a Python wrapper for IgBLAST v1.9, using IMGT germline references to assign V/J genes and CDR3. Reads were removed for weak V/J assignments (E-value above 1e-6), missing CDR3, stop codons, out-of-frame junctions, or ambiguous translated residues. V3J clonotypes were defined as sequences sharing an identical inferred V gene, J gene, and CDR3 amino acid sequence. The percentage overlap between two repertoires was calculated by dividing the number of shared unique clonotypes by the size of the smaller repertoire. Three approaches were used to assess repertoire richness: RTK rarefaction, the Chao1 estimator, and Recon v2.1 estimates of unobserved clonotypes. Generation probabilities were computed with OLGA for all TCRbeta clonotypes obtained by the gDNA method from several donors. TCRdb stores this immuneACCESS table with in-frame sequences only. Part of the clones is absent; in the studies checked, under half of the shortfall reflects unresolved V genes, and no reason is known for the rest. That table supplies the V and J calls and clone size; D and trimming were determined from the DNA. The sample has millions of clones on record, about 94% of them singletons. The top ten constitute around 1.1% of the sample.

This clonotype originated in a young man in good health. The material sequenced was naive CD8+ T cells sorted from blood. Sample cell subset or site, as interpreted from the label and publication: CD45RA+CCR7+.

The CDR3 protein: CASSLLAGGEDYNEQFF. The sequence in DNA is TGTGCCAGCAGTTTACTAGCGGGGGGAGAGGACTACAATGAGCAGTTCTTC. The chain is assembled from TRBV28 and TRBJ2-1; 11 bases in the middle match TRBD2. Taken from cysteine to phenylalanine, the CDR3 has 17 residues. The entry retains the CDR3 DNA only, 51 bases that are in frame from base 1. V loses 2 bases at its end and J loses 3 bases; junction bases beyond the gene matches: 6. From the germline V gene, CDR1 is MDHEN and CDR2 is SYDVKM.